This T cell receptor beta chain was sequenced for a study of blood T cell repertoires in COVID-19. Study-level background: Samples came from the United States, Italy and Spain, spanning acute and convalescent COVID-19. PBMCs, B-cell-depleted T cells, or T cells provided the cDNA or gDNA that made up the material.

This CDR3 is built from 15 residues. CDR1 and CDR2 from the germline V gene are KGHSH and LQKENI. V shed 6 bases and J shed 4 bases, with 15 bases lying between them. Authors' analysis steps: Using reference gene primer amplification, nucleated cell counts were estimated. Libraries were prepared by immunoSEQ multiplex PCR; TCRdb keeps only in-frame clonotypes and omits some of them. The DNA gave D and trimming, while V, J and clone size come from that table. The sample lists about 75,000 clones, approximately 86% occurring once. Sequenced input: peripheral blood. The rearrangement uses TRBV18 and TRBJ1-4; tentatively, D is TRBD1 (6 bases). This clonotype was obtained from a woman between 50 and 59 years old with acute or convalescent COVID-19. The DNA for the CDR3 is TGTGCCAGCTCGGGTGACTCCAGGGGTAATGAAAAACTGTTTTTT. The encoded protein is CASSGDSRGNEKLFF.